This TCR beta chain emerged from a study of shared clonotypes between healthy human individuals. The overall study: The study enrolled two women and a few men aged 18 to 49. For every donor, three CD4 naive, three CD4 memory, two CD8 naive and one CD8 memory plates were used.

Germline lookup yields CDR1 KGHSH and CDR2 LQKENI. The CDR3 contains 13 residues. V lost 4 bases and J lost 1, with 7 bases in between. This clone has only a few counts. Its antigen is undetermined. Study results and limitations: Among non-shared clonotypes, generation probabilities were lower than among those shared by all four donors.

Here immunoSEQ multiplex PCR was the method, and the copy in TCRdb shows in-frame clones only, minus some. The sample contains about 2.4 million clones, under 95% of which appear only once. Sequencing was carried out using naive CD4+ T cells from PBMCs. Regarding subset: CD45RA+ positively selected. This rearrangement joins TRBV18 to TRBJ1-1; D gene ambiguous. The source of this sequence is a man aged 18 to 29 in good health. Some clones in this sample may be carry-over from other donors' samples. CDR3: CASSRVQNTEAFF. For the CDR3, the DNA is TGTGCCAGCTCACGAGTACAGAACACTGAAGCTTTCTTT.